Detailed here is one TCR beta chain. Its antigen has not been determined. This is likely an artifact of a read error, given a far larger clone one base away. This CDR3 is also generated by other DNA sequences in the sample. This entry is derived from a study of cytomegalovirus exposure and HLA in healthy donors (dated by TCRdb to 2015 to 2018). For the study in its entirety: An earlier analysis of roughly 630 of the donors reported about 250 Gb of sequence data and some 120 million unique TCR beta sequences from 150 million to 200 million T cells. An early release covering over 500 HLA-typed donors comprised about 310 gigabases of sequencing data and around 86 million unique TCR sequences. Among the roughly 400 genotyped donors, 81% belonged to the genetic ancestry cluster associated with self-reported Caucasian donors. The study was designed to test whether signatures of past pathogen exposure could be identified by cataloging public T cell receptors. Using immunosequencing, the study profiled T cell repertoires from 666 subjects and related those repertoires to cytomegalovirus serostatus. Besides the first cohort of 500 to 700 subjects, a separate validation cohort made up of 90 to 150 different subjects was used. High-throughput TCR immunosequencing, statistical association of individual TCRs with disease status, and machine learning were combined to predict cytomegalovirus infection status. In a later analysis, previously published TCR beta repertoires from 666 donors were re-analyzed and high-resolution HLA genotyping was added so that TCR occurrence patterns could be studied. Rather than using new phenotypic data, the later analysis identified candidate immune exposures from TCR beta sequences and from how often those sequences occurred across donors. In an earlier analysis of a few hundred of the donors, high-throughput TCR beta sequencing was used to judge whether each TCR beta V gene segment behaved as functional or pseudogenic. Alongside the repertoire data, information on donor age, sex, ethnicity and CMV serostatus was compiled. A later genetic analysis used genome-wide SNP genotypes for about 60% of the 666 donors, treating that subset as a discovery cohort. All discovery cohort repertoires had been generated using a single sequencing platform. HLA typing covered class I and class II loci at four-digit resolution. Typing coverage varied by locus: 629-630 donors for A, B, C, DRB1 and DQB1; more than 500 for DQA1; approximately 570 for DPA1; approximately 490 for DPB1. A few DR-DQ haplotypes were treated as single units for association and clustering because of strong linkage in the cohort. Among 398 genotyped donors of the cohort, an average of approximately 230,000 unique TCR beta nucleotide sequences were sequenced per donor, roughly 20% of them non-productive.

The library came from the immunoSEQ multiplex PCR assay. For the multiplex PCR, a mixture combining 60 forward primers for TCR Vbeta segments and 13 reverse primers for TCR Jbeta segments was used. A multiplex PCR assay on genomic DNA amplified the CDR3 region of rearranged TCR beta genes. On the Illumina HiSeq System, the amplified TCR beta libraries were sequenced as 87-base-pair reads. On the authors' methods: A later analysis tallied tens of millions of unique TCR beta chains across the approximately 670 repertoires, and around 9.9 million of those chains were shared by two or more donors. Raw reads were error-corrected and collapsed into unique sequences with a nearest-neighbor algorithm that merged closely related sequences to remove PCR and sequencing errors. CDR3 sequences were aligned to IMGT reference sequences to assign V, D and J gene segments. For a sequence to be retained, a match of at least six nucleotides to both a V gene segment and a J gene segment was required. Rearrangements were called productive when the CDR3 lacked stop codons and stayed in frame with V and J; all others were non-productive. Following IMGT convention, CDR3 was defined as the stretch from the second conserved V-encoded cysteine up to the conserved J-encoded phenylalanine. The earlier analysis of about 610 of the donors excluded any sequence lacking an unambiguous match to a single V gene segment. In an earlier analysis of 587 of the donors, V segments were called functional above 56.7% productive rearrangements and were called segregating when the between-donor standard deviation exceeded 5%. A statistical classification framework was built to diagnose cytomegalovirus status from the catalog of TCR beta chain sequences. In a later analysis, TCR nucleotide sequences were compared against IMGT/GENE-DB human TR gene sequences so that V and J genes could be assigned. A later analysis assigned CDR3 sequences and most-parsimonious VDJ recombination scenarios with the TCRdist pipeline. A later analysis defined each TCR beta chain by its CDR3 amino acid sequence plus V-gene family, and excluded reads lacking a unique V-gene family. A later analysis removed several hundred highly shared, low-generation-probability nucleotide sequences to deal with suspected cross-contamination and a sequencing artifact. In a later analysis, a clonal expansion index for each public chain was calculated from normalized within-repertoire ranks of inferred template counts. In a later analysis, generation probabilities were computed using a VDJ recombination model fitted to out-of-frame rearrangements, and the results were checked against IGoR. In a later analysis, TCR-TCR, TCR-HLA and TCR-CMV co-occurrence was scored with hypergeometric tests, and a repertoire-size bias correction was applied to TCR pairs. In a later analysis, false discovery rates were estimated by permuting HLA or CMV assignments 20 times. In a later analysis, co-occurring TCRs were grouped with DBSCAN, and TCRdist sequence similarity was added when clustering was performed within HLA-allele-positive subsets. Co-occurrence clustering excluded repertoires with fewer than 30,000 or more than 120,000 public chains, plus five with anomalous nucleotide sharing. The table was pulled from immuneACCESS by TCRdb, which kept in-frame rearrangements only. Such tables lose some clones; where checked, under half of the loss comes from unresolved V genes, and the rest has no known cause. That table furnishes V, J and clone size, whereas the DNA furnished D and trimming. This sample comprises some 90,000 clones, around 74% of them detected only once. The top ten constitute approximately 14% of the sample.

General findings and caveats noted by the study authors: A later analysis found that TCR association rates varied across HLA loci, with DRB1 alleles showing the most associated TCRs and HLA-C alleles the fewest. Presence/absence analyses assumed roughly uniform sequencing depth across donors, an assumption that may not hold. Compared with the roughly 710-donor mean, donors in an Asian-associated ancestry cluster had fewer N-insertions in productive TCRs, according to a later genetic analysis. Cytomegalovirus status was reported to be diagnosed by the classifier with high specificity and sensitivity in both the original and validation cohorts. In a later analysis, more than 15,000 TCR beta sequences were associated with specific HLA alleles at a false discovery rate of 0.05. A further reported finding was that TCR beta sequences accurately predicted the HLA-A and HLA-B alleles for most subjects in the first cohort. A cluster of highly shared sequence variants was judged likely to be a technical artifact of the sequencing pipeline. In an earlier analysis of fewer than 750 of the donors, most TCR beta V segments were observed in productive rearrangements about 87% or about 30% of the time, broadly matching IMGT annotations. Correlated functional status among segregating V segments might reflect linkage disequilibrium, but an unknown experimental factor could not be ruled out. Some IMGT-functional V segments, including TRBV6-2 and TRBV6-3, could not be distinguished by the 87-base-pair reads and were therefore excluded. In vitro tests confirmed that a few of the cytomegalovirus-associated TCR beta chains recognize cytomegalovirus antigens. In a later analysis, HLA-associated TCR beta chains were found to be more clonally expanded and to have lower generation probabilities than equally common non-associated chains. The earlier analysis of a few hundred of the donors excluded roughly 17 rarely observed V segments, including chromosome 9 orphons, because counts were too low. A later genetic analysis associated a missense DCLRE1C variant with V-gene and J-gene trimming of TCR beta chains, and an independent cohort replicated the association. While some public TCRs were present in many individuals, most TCR sequences turned up only very rarely across donors. The cohort was sequenced for TCR beta chains only, and without alpha or paired-chain data the features that could be detected were limited. When HLA alleles, especially DR and DQ, strongly co-occurred, attributing TCR associations to individual alleles was difficult. According to a later analysis, most CMV-associated TCR beta chains appeared to be HLA-restricted, and the HLA associations seemed to be driven largely by CMV exposure. HLA typing was unavailable for some donors at each locus, so association tests used only the typed subset. In the study, some 160 TCR beta chains were listed as associated with cytomegalovirus. The authors suggested that the approach could potentially be generalized to other disease states and immunological phenotypes. The only immune exposure information available for the cohort was CMV serostatus. In a later analysis, several top co-occurrence clusters were reported to appear linked to parvovirus B19, influenza, CMV and Epstein-Barr virus.

In total, 666 healthy bone marrow donors made up the cohort. At the time of sampling, every cohort member was nominally healthy, though immune exposures that went unrecorded were likely present. The donor was CMV seropositive and was included in the group of 250 to 350 seropositive cohort members. Each donor provided a peripheral blood sample, and peripheral blood mononuclear cells were used for TCR beta sequencing. The Qiagen DNeasy Blood Extraction Kit was used to extract genomic DNA from the blood cell samples. In the germline V gene (reference sequence), CDR1 corresponds to MNHNY and CDR2 to SVGAGI. V lost 7 bases and J lost 4 bases; the stretch between them is 10 bases long. From the cysteine up to the phenylalanine, the CDR3 has a length of 13 residues. Only the CDR3 portion is preserved as DNA: 39 bases, with reading frame beginning at the first base.

The source material was PBMCs. This receptor was taken from a woman aged 70-85 years in good health and CMV-seropositive. The V and J genes are TRBV6-6 and TRBJ1-4, with a tentative D gene TRBD1 over 6 matching bases. The CDR3 corresponds to CASTGHLNEKLFF. The nucleotides are TGTGCCAGCACGGGACACCTTAATGAAAAACTGTTTTTT.